The 5 T cell receptor beta chains below all came from one sample that was sequenced in a study of T cells after yellow fever vaccination. TCRdb processed the 5' RACE reads anew with MiXCR; each CDR3 protein has one entry. The sample carries under 250,000 distinct CDR3 sequences, 6.9% recorded once. The specimen was CD4+ T cells sorted from PBMCs, collected 15 days after the yellow fever booster vaccination. Receptors originate from a man aged 25 to 40 who received the YFV17D yellow fever vaccine.

The J gene is TRBJ1-1, the V gene TRBV29-1; D is unclear. This CDR3 spans 13 amino acids. V was clipped by 4 bases and J by 1 base, with 10 bases between them. Germline CDR1 is SQVTM and CDR2 is ANQGSEA. Here the CDR3 reads CSVGPLSNTEAFF. The CDR3 DNA reads TGCAGCGTTGGCCCACTATCGAACACTGAAGCTTTCTTT.

The chain joins TRBV6-5 to TRBJ2-3; no reliable D call. CDR1 is MNHEY and CDR2 is SVGAGI in the germline V gene. CDR3 length: 11 amino acids. Trimming shortened V by 6 bases and J by 5 bases, and 6 bases separated the two germline ends. CDR3 in amino acids: CASRRLDTQYF. The CDR3 DNA follows: TGTGCCAGCAGGAGATTAGATACGCAGTATTTT.

Of note for this clonotype: This could be a read error, since a much larger clone is one nucleotide away. The chain uses TRBV4-3 and TRBJ2-7; TRBD1 aligns across 8 bases. The germline V gene has CDR1 LGHNA and CDR2 YSLEER. The CDR3 is 13 residues long. Written as DNA, the CDR3 is TGCGCCAGCTGCCAGAGACAGGGGTACGAGCAGTACTTC. This codes for CASCQRQGYEQYF.

This clonotype was picked up a small number of times. The chain couples TRBV3-1 to TRBJ1-6; 10 bases are shared with TRBD1. V was pared by 4 bases and J by 10 bases, with 7 bases of the junction left unmatched. The germline gives CDR1 LGHDT, CDR2 YNNKEL (reference sequence). CDR3 size: 15 residues. DNA of the CDR3: TGTGCCAGCAGCCTCACAGGGACAGGGGACTCACCCCTCCACTTT. Translated: CASSLTGTGDSPLHF.

This clonotype was observed many times. This chain connects TRBV12-3 or TRBV12-4 to TRBJ2-3; D perhaps matches TRBD1 (6 bases). The ends were cut back, 5 bases at V and 4 bases at J, with 16 bases in the middle. The CDR3 covers 15 residues. Here the CDR3 reads CASSARGSGADTQYF. The CDR3 nucleotides are TGTGCCAGCAGTGCCAGGGGCTCGGGTGCAGATACGCAGTATTTT.